The present T cell receptor (beta chain) was sequenced within a study of OX40 agonist ivuxolimab in advanced cancers. Looking at the study overall: In this cohort, patients received ivuxolimab, an agonistic anti-OX40 (CD134) antibody. While on treatment, patients had intravenous ivuxolimab at 0.01 to 10 mg/kg every 2 weeks. The mean age was 60 years, ranging from about 20 to 90, with 65% to 90% of participants male.

The CDR3 runs to 14 residues. The V end lost 2 bases, the J end lost 2 bases, and 10 bases lay between the germline ends. CDR1 is SGHRS and CDR2 is YFSETQ in the germline V gene. Profiled with immunoSEQ multiplex PCR; TCRdb holds only in-frame clones, not every one. This sample has about 46,000 clones, with 82% found just once. The specimen was CD4+ or CD8+ T cells sorted from blood, collected in a trial of the OX40 agonist ivuxolimab. This TCR derives from an adult with an advanced solid tumor such as melanoma, head and neck, liver or kidney cancer. The chain recombines TRBV5-1 with TRBJ1-2, with D possibly matching TRBD1 (6 bases). CDR3 DNA sequence: TGCGCCAGCAGCTTTTCAGGGGCCAACTATGGCTACACCTTC. Translation gives CASSFSGANYGYTF.